This T cell receptor beta chain was sequenced in a study of T cells in Graves' hyperthyroidism and ophthalmopathy. Findings and limits, study-wide: Using 13 V-J features, a model discriminated ophthalmopathy from stable hyperthyroidism. Among thyroid clonotypes expanded above 0.001, most also appeared in blood. In validation, the model predicted ophthalmopathy. These predictions came a median approximately 5.9 months before onset.

Amplification of TCR beta CDR3 regions was performed using RNA transcripts as template. HTBI primers drove first-round RT-PCR of the TCR CDR3. TCRdb independently ran MiXCR on the multiplex PCR reads; one entry per CDR3 protein. The sample has 400,000 or so distinct CDR3 sequences; more than 13% are singletons. Uncontrolled infection, other autoimmune disease, pregnancy and lactation each barred patients from inclusion. This clonotype came up many times. Its matching antigen is unknown. The CDR3 has 16 amino acids. Losses at the gene ends were 6 bases for V and 4 bases for J; bases not matched to a gene: 10. The germline V gene has CDR1 SNHLY and CDR2 FYNNEI.

The chain carries TRBV2 and TRBJ2-1, with 9 bases fitting TRBD1. The source of this sequence is a man between 45 and 60 years old with Graves' ophthalmopathy. Sequenced sample: blood. The CDR3 region is CASRSTGTGLYNEQFF. The CDR3 nucleotides are TGTGCCAGCAGGTCTACCGGGACAGGGCTATACAATGAGCAGTTCTTC.